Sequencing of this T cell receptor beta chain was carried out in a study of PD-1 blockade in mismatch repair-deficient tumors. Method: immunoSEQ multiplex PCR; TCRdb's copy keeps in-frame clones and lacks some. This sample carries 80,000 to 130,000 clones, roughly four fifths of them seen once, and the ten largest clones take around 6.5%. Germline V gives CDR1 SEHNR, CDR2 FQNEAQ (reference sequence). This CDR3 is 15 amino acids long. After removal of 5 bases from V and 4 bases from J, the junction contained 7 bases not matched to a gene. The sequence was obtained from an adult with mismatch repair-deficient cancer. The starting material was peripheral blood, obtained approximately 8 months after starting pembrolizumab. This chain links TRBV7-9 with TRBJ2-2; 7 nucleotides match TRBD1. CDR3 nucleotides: TGTGCCAGCAGCCCAACAGGGGCGGTCACCGGGGAGCTGTTTTTT. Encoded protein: CASSPTGAVTGELFF.